The source of this T cell receptor beta chain is a study of shared clonotypes between healthy human individuals. General study points: Roughly 5% of naive CD4 clonotypes were shared across a few donors. Clonotype sharing across donors was expected to vary with sequencing depth. Memory subsets had estimated richness that was generally smaller than that of naive subsets. The sampled material consisted only of blood, and tissue repertoires are likely to differ.

As for this clone: Antigen specificity is unknown.

The germline V gene has CDR1 MDHEN and CDR2 SYDVKM. The CDR3 is 15 amino acids. V lost 3 bases and J 1 base, leaving 13 bases between the germline ends. The assay was immunoSEQ multiplex PCR, and TCRdb's table has in-frame clones only and misses some. The profile shows about 2.2 million clones, about 93% of them singletons. CD45RO negativity and positive selection for CCR7 defined naive CD8 cells, a population that excluded terminally differentiated effector memory CD45RA+ cells. The material sequenced was naive CD8+ T cells from PBMCs. This sequence originates from a man between 18 and 35 years old in good health. Some clones in this sample may be carry-over from other donors' samples. The chain is built from TRBV28 and TRBJ2-7; TRBD1 might be the D (6 bases). The CDR3 nucleotides are TGTGCCAGCAGTTTTGGACCGGGACAATCCTACGAGCAGTACTTC. Amino acid sequence: CASSFGPGQSYEQYF.